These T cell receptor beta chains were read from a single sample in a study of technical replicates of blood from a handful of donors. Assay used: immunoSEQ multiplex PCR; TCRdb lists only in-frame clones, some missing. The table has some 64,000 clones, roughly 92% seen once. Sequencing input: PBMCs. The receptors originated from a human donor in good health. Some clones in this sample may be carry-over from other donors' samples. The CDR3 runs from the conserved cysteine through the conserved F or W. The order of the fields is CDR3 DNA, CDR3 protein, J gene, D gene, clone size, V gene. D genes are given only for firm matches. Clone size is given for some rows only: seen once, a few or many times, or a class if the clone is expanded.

CDR3 DNA: TGTGCCAGCAGCTCGAGGGCTTTCCACAATGAGCAGTTCTTC; CDR3 protein: CASSSRAFHNEQFF; J gene: TRBJ2-1; D gene: -; clone size: -; V gene: TRBV11-2
CDR3 DNA: TGTGCCAGCAGTAACCCGGGACAAAATGAGCAGTACTTC; CDR3 protein: CASSNPGQNEQYF; J gene: TRBJ2-7; D gene: -; clone size: once; V gene: TRBV25-1
CDR3 DNA: TGTGCCAGCAGCTACAGACAGGGCCCTAACTATGGCTACACCTTC; CDR3 protein: CASSYRQGPNYGYTF; J gene: TRBJ1-2; D gene: TRBD1; clone size: -; V gene: TRBV6-5
CDR3 DNA: TGTGCCAGCACCAAGGGGGGGCAGAGCTCCTACGAGCAGTACTTC; CDR3 protein: CASTKGGQSSYEQYF; J gene: TRBJ2-7; D gene: -; clone size: -; V gene: TRBV5-4
CDR3 DNA: TGTGCCAGCAGTTTAGACAGGGGGCGCATCTATGGCTACACCTTC; CDR3 protein: CASSLDRGRIYGYTF; J gene: TRBJ1-2; D gene: TRBD1; clone size: -; V gene: TRBV2
CDR3 DNA: TGTGCCAGCAGGGACAGGGAGAACACTGAAGCTTTCTTT; CDR3 protein: CASRDRENTEAFF; J gene: TRBJ1-1; D gene: TRBD1; clone size: -; V gene: TRBV6-1
CDR3 DNA: TGTGCCAGCAGCGCTGGGACTTCCGTGGTGGAGACCCAGTACTTC; CDR3 protein: CASSAGTSVVETQYF; J gene: TRBJ2-5; D gene: -; clone size: -; V gene: TRBV9
CDR3 DNA: TGTGCCAGTGCCGGGAGCAATTCACCCCTCCACTTT; CDR3 protein: CASAGSNSPLHF; J gene: TRBJ1-6; D gene: -; clone size: -; V gene: TRBV19
CDR3 DNA: TGCGCCAGCTACAGGGGTTTACCTCGCGAGCAGTACTTC; CDR3 protein: CASYRGLPREQYF; J gene: TRBJ2-7; D gene: TRBD1; clone size: -; V gene: TRBV5-1
CDR3 DNA: TGTGCCAGTTCTGAGGGGGTTGGTGAGCAGTTCTTC; CDR3 protein: CASSEGVGEQFF; J gene: TRBJ2-1; D gene: -; clone size: -; V gene: TRBV6-5
CDR3 DNA: TGTGCCAGTAGTTCCATAGCGGGGGGGCTGGGAAACATTCAGTACTTC; CDR3 protein: CASSSIAGGLGNIQYF; J gene: TRBJ2-4; D gene: TRBD2; clone size: -; V gene: TRBV19
CDR3 DNA: TGTGCCAGCAGTACAGGGGACATTCAGTACTTC; CDR3 protein: CASSTGDIQYF; J gene: TRBJ2-4; D gene: -; clone size: -; V gene: TRBV21-1
CDR3 DNA: TGCGCCAGCAGCTTCCCGGGGACAGATACGCAGTATTTT; CDR3 protein: CASSFPGTDTQYF; J gene: TRBJ2-3; D gene: -; clone size: -; V gene: TRBV5-1
CDR3 DNA: TGTGCCAGCAGAAGGACAGGGGGGGACGGCTACACCTTC; CDR3 protein: CASRRTGGDGYTF; J gene: TRBJ1-2; D gene: TRBD1; clone size: -; V gene: TRBV6-4
CDR3 DNA: TGTGCCAGCTCACATAAGACGGAGGCTGTGCCTTTCTTT; CDR3 protein: CASSHKTEAVPFF; J gene: TRBJ1-1; D gene: -; clone size: -; V gene: TRBV18
CDR3 DNA: TGTGCCAGCAGCTTATCCCCCGGGGGCTCCTACGAGCAGTACTTC; CDR3 protein: CASSLSPGGSYEQYF; J gene: TRBJ2-7; D gene: -; clone size: -; V gene: TRBV7-2
CDR3 DNA: TGTGCCAGCAGCCCGAATGAGTCCCCCGGGGAGCTGTTTTTT; CDR3 protein: CASSPNESPGELFF; J gene: TRBJ2-2; D gene: -; clone size: -; V gene: TRBV5-5
CDR3 DNA: TGTGCCAGCAGCTTCCGCGGGGGGGCAGAGACCCAGTACTTC; CDR3 protein: CASSFRGGAETQYF; J gene: TRBJ2-5; D gene: TRBD2; clone size: -; V gene: TRBV11-2
CDR3 DNA: TGTGCCAGCATCGAAGACAGCTATGGCTACACCTTC; CDR3 protein: CASIEDSYGYTF; J gene: TRBJ1-2; D gene: -; clone size: -; V gene: TRBV2
CDR3 DNA: TGTGCCATCAGTGAAGGGCAGGGGGGCACTGAAGCTTTCTTT; CDR3 protein: CAISEGQGGTEAFF; J gene: TRBJ1-1; D gene: TRBD1; clone size: few; V gene: TRBV10-3
CDR3 DNA: TGTGCCAGCAGCTTAGCGTGGGGACAGGGCGTTATGGAGACCCAGTACTTC; CDR3 protein: CASSLAWGQGVMETQYF; J gene: TRBJ2-5; D gene: TRBD1; clone size: -; V gene: TRBV7-6
CDR3 DNA: TGTGCCACCAGCGGCCGACAGACAACGAGCTCCTATAATTCACCCCTCCACTTT; CDR3 protein: CATSGRQTTSSYNSPLHF; J gene: TRBJ1-6; D gene: -; clone size: -; V gene: TRBV15
CDR3 DNA: TGTGCCAGCAGCTTGGAGATGGGGCGGTACGAGCAGTACTTC; CDR3 protein: CASSLEMGRYEQYF; J gene: TRBJ2-7; D gene: -; clone size: -; V gene: TRBV5-6
CDR3 DNA: TGTGCCAGCAGCTCCGTTTTGGGCCTCTCTGGAAACACCATATATTTT; CDR3 protein: CASSSVLGLSGNTIYF; J gene: TRBJ1-3; D gene: -; clone size: -; V gene: TRBV5-6
CDR3 DNA: TGCGCCAGCAGTGATCGCGGGCAGGGGAGCTATGGCTACACCTTC; CDR3 protein: CASSDRGQGSYGYTF; J gene: TRBJ1-2; D gene: -; clone size: -; V gene: TRBV10-1
CDR3 DNA: TGTGCCAGCAGCTTAACTCCCAGGTACAATGAGCAGTTCTTC; CDR3 protein: CASSLTPRYNEQFF; J gene: TRBJ2-1; D gene: -; clone size: -; V gene: TRBV7-3
CDR3 DNA: TGTGCCAGCAGCTTAGGGGGGGGCCGAGAGACCCAGTACTTC; CDR3 protein: CASSLGGGRETQYF; J gene: TRBJ2-5; D gene: -; clone size: -; V gene: TRBV7-2
CDR3 DNA: TGTGCCAGCTCACCTATCGCAGGGTCGAACACTGAAGCTTTCTTT; CDR3 protein: CASSPIAGSNTEAFF; J gene: TRBJ1-1; D gene: -; clone size: -; V gene: TRBV18
CDR3 DNA: TGTGCCAGCAGTTACCTAAGAGGACAGGGGGCGAATGAGCAGTTCTTC; CDR3 protein: CASSYLRGQGANEQFF; J gene: TRBJ2-1; D gene: TRBD1; clone size: -; V gene: TRBV6-5
CDR3 DNA: TGTGCCAGCAAGGTTCAGGGGACAGAGACCCAGTACTTC; CDR3 protein: CASKVQGTETQYF; J gene: TRBJ2-5; D gene: -; clone size: -; V gene: TRBV2
CDR3 DNA: TGTGCCAGCAGCCCGGACAGGGGTAGTGAAAAACTGTTTTTT; CDR3 protein: CASSPDRGSEKLFF; J gene: TRBJ1-4; D gene: TRBD1; clone size: -; V gene: TRBV9
CDR3 DNA: TGTGCCAGCAGACTACAGGGACAGGGCTATGGCTACACCTTC; CDR3 protein: CASRLQGQGYGYTF; J gene: TRBJ1-2; D gene: TRBD1; clone size: -; V gene: TRBV6-1
CDR3 DNA: TGTGCCAGCCGACCTACAGGGGTACAGGTCTATAATTCACCCCTCCACTTT; CDR3 protein: CASRPTGVQVYNSPLHF; J gene: TRBJ1-6; D gene: TRBD1; clone size: -; V gene: TRBV18
CDR3 DNA: TGTGCCAGCAGCGTAGCTGGGGCGGATACGCAGTATTTT; CDR3 protein: CASSVAGADTQYF; J gene: TRBJ2-3; D gene: -; clone size: -; V gene: TRBV9
CDR3 DNA: TGTGCCAGCTCAAGGGGGGACAGGGGGGCGAACACTGAAGCTTTCTTT; CDR3 protein: CASSRGDRGANTEAFF; J gene: TRBJ1-1; D gene: TRBD1; clone size: -; V gene: TRBV18
CDR3 DNA: TGCGCCAGCAGCTTGGTCGGGACAGTCGGCACCGGGGAGCTGTTTTTT; CDR3 protein: CASSLVGTVGTGELFF; J gene: TRBJ2-2; D gene: TRBD1; clone size: once; V gene: TRBV5-1
CDR3 DNA: TGTGCCAGCAGCCTGGGACAGGGACGGGAAAAACTGTTTTTT; CDR3 protein: CASSLGQGREKLFF; J gene: TRBJ1-4; D gene: TRBD1; clone size: -; V gene: TRBV13
CDR3 DNA: TGTGCCAGCAGCCAAACAGGTGACTATGGCTACACCTTC; CDR3 protein: CASSQTGDYGYTF; J gene: TRBJ1-2; D gene: -; clone size: -; V gene: TRBV7-2
CDR3 DNA: TGTGCCAGCAGCACGCCTAGCGGGGGCGTCAATGAGCAGTTCTTC; CDR3 protein: CASSTPSGGVNEQFF; J gene: TRBJ2-1; D gene: TRBD2; clone size: -; V gene: TRBV7-2